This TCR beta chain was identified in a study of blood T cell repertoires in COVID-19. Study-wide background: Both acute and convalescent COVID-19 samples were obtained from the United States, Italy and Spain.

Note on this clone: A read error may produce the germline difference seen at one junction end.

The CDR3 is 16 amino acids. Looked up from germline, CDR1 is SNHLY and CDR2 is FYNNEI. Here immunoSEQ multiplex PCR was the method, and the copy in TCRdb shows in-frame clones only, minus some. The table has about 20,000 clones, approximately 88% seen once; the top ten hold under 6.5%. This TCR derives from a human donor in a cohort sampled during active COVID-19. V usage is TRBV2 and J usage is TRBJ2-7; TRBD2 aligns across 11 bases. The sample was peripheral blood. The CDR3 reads CASSAPSGRHTYEQCF. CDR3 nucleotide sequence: TGTGCCAGCAGTGCCCCTAGCGGGAGGCACACCTACGAGCAGTGCTTC.